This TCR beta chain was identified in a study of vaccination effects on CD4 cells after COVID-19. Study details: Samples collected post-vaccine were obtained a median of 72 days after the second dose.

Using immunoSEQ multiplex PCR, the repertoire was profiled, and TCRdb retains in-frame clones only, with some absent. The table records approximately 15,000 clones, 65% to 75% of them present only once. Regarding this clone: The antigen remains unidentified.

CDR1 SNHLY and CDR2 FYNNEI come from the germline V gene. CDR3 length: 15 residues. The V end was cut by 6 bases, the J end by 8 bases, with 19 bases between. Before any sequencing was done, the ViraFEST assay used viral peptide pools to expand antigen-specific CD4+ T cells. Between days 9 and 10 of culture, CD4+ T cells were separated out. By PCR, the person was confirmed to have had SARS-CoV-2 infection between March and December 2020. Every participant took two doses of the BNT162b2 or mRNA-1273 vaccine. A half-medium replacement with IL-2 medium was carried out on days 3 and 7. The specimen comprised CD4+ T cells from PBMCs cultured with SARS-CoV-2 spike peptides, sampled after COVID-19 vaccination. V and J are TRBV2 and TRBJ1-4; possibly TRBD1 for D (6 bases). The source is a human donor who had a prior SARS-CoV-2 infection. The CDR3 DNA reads TGTGCCAGCAGGCTCTTAGGGGGATTGAGGGAAAAACTGTTTTTT. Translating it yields CASRLLGGLREKLFF.